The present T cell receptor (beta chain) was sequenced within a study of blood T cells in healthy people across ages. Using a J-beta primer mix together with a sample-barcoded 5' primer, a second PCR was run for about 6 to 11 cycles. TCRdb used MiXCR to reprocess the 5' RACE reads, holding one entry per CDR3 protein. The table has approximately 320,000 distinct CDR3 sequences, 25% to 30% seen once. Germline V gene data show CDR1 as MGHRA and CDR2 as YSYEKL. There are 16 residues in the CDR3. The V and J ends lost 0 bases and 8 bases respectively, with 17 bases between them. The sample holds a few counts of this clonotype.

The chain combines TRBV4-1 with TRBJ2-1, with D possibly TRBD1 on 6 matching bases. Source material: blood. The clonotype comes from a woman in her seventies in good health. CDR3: CASSQDRDTQWDEQFF. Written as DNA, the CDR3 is TGCGCCAGCAGCCAAGACCGGGACACTCAATGGGATGAGCAGTTCTTC.